The 19 T cell receptor beta chains reported below all come from one sample, sequenced in a study of blood T cell repertoires in COVID-19. Clones were sequenced by immunoSEQ multiplex PCR, and TCRdb holds only the in-frame ones, with some missing. The table records about 70,000 clones, more than 70% of them present only once. Sample: peripheral blood. These receptors were taken from an older woman with acute or convalescent COVID-19.

The chain carries TRBV13 and TRBJ1-4; D is unclear. V lost 2 bases and J 7 bases, leaving 5 bases between the germline ends. This CDR3 comprises 12 residues. Germline values: CDR1 PRHDT, CDR2 FYEKMQ (reference sequence). The CDR3 nucleotides are TGTGCCAGCAGCTTATACGGTGAAAAACTGTTTTTT. Its protein product is CASSLYGEKLFF.

The chain carries TRBV2 and TRBJ2-3; TRBD2 might be the D (6 bases). The ends were cut back, 10 bases at V and 1 base at J, with 12 bases in the middle. Germline lookup yields CDR1 SNHLY and CDR2 FYNNEI. This CDR3 is built from 13 residues. CDR3 nucleotide sequence: TGTGCCACCGGGGCGGGGCGCACAGATACGCAGTATTTT. It specifies CATGAGRTDTQYF.

The V gene is TRBV7-8, the J gene TRBJ2-2, with 9 positions matching TRBD1. In germline, CDR1 is SGHVS, CDR2 FQNEAQ. This CDR3 region has 14 residues. With 5 bases clipped from V and 7 bases from J, the junction kept 5 bases outside the gene matches. The CDR3 loop reads CASSPGQGVGELFF. Written as DNA, the CDR3 is TGTGCCAGCAGCCCGGGACAGGGAGTCGGGGAGCTGTTTTTT.

The chain carries TRBV11-3 and TRBJ2-7; 7 bases agree with TRBD1. Looked up from germline, CDR1 is SGHNT and CDR2 is YENEEA. This CDR3 is 14 amino acids long. The J segment lost 6 bases and the V segment lost 1 base, leaving 6 bases of the junction unmatched. The CDR3 DNA is TGTGCCAGCAGCTTAGGACCGGGACAGCCCGAGCAGTACTTC. The encoded protein is CASSLGPGQPEQYF.

The CDR3, as DNA: TGTGCCAGCAGCTCCGGACAGGGAGAGACCCAGTACTTC. It codes for CASSSGQGETQYF. The chain employs TRBV7-3 and TRBJ2-5; 8 bases agree with TRBD1. CDR3 length equals 13 residues. The trim removed 4 bases at V and 4 bases at J, leaving 2 bases unmatched. Per the germline V gene, CDR1 is SGHTA and CDR2 is FQGTGA.

The chain has TRBV12-3 or TRBV12-4 and TRBJ1-2; a weak D match, TRBD1 (5 bases). The CDR3 covers 12 residues. V shed 6 bases and J shed 10 bases, with 15 bases lying between them. The CDR3 nucleotides are TGTGCCAGCAGGATCAAGACAGACGACTACACCTTC. This gives the protein CASRIKTDDYTF.

This clone came up once. The chain has TRBV7-3 and TRBJ2-2, with D tentatively TRBD1 (5 bases). The CDR3 length is 14 residues. The germline V and J ends were trimmed by 1 base and 8 bases, with 11 bases remaining between them. Germline CDR1 reads SGHTA; CDR2 reads FQGTGA. Written as DNA, the CDR3 is TGTGCCAGCAGCTTAAGGGGCCTTGAAGGGGAGCTGTTTTTT. The encoded protein is CASSLRGLEGELFF.

This clone was seen a single time. V and J are TRBV6-4 and TRBJ1-1; maybe TRBD1 (6 bases). The CDR3 has 15 residues. Germline-derived CDR1 and CDR2 are MRHNA and SNTAGT. V was pared by 7 bases and J by 1 base, with 16 bases between. CDR3 sequence reads: CASIVQGLPNTEAFF. CDR3 coding DNA: TGTGCCAGCATTGTGCAGGGGCTTCCGAACACTGAAGCTTTCTTT.

This sequence joins TRBV2 and TRBJ2-5; 7 nucleotides align to TRBD2. Germline CDR1 SNHLY, CDR2 FYNNEI. This CDR3 is built from 14 residues. The V gene end was trimmed by 2 bases and the J gene end by 7 bases; junction bases not matched to a gene: 7. Here the CDR3 reads CASSERAGEVTQYF. In nucleotides, the CDR3 is TGTGCCAGCAGTGAAAGGGCGGGGGAGGTGACCCAGTACTTC. The full variable domain, completed using reference TRBV2 and TRBJ2-5, is EPEVTQTPSHQVTQMGQEVILRCVPISNHLYFYWYRQILGQKVEFLVSFYNNEISEKSEIFDDQFSVERPDGSNFTLKIRSTKLEDSAMYFCASSERAGEVTQYFGPGTRLLVL.

This clone came up a few times. The chain uses TRBV15 and TRBJ2-2, with 12 bases matching TRBD2. Germline CDR1 and CDR2: LNHNV and YYDKDF (reference sequence). With 8 bases clipped from V and 5 bases from J, the junction kept 6 bases outside the gene matches. This CDR3 has 15 amino acids. The CDR3 nucleotides are TGTGCCACCCGGCTAGCGGGGGGGCTAACCGGGGAGCTGTTTTTT. This codes for CATRLAGGLTGELFF.

The chain is built from TRBV6-6 and TRBJ1-2; TRBD1 might be the D (5 bases). The CDR3 is 15 amino acids. Germline CDR1 and CDR2: MNHNY and SVGAGI (reference sequence). V lost 2 bases and J lost 1, with 11 bases in between. In DNA form, the CDR3 reads TGTGCCAGCAGTTACACCGACGGGGGTAACTATGGCTACACCTTC. It yields the protein CASSYTDGGNYGYTF.

This sequence joins TRBV6-5 and TRBJ2-2; 7 bases map to TRBD1. Germline V lookup: CDR1 MNHEY, CDR2 SVGAGI. CDR3 length: 15 amino acids. Trimming at V came to 7 bases and at J to 5 bases, leaving 10 bases not matched to a gene. In DNA form, the CDR3 reads TGTGCCAGCACTCCACTGGGACAGTCAACCGGGGAGCTGTTTTTT. Translation: CASTPLGQSTGELFF.

V is TRBV14 and J is TRBJ2-1; TRBD2 might be the D (6 bases). The length of the CDR3 is 16 residues. Germline CDR1 and CDR2: SGHDN and FVKESK. V was shortened by 1 base and J by 8 bases, with 18 bases between the two germline ends. CDR3 in DNA: TGTGCCAGCAGCCAAGCCTTCAGGACCACGGGAGATGAGCAGTTCTTC. Its protein is CASSQAFRTTGDEQFF.

J is TRBJ2-7 and V is TRBV27; perhaps TRBD1 as D (5 bases). This CDR3 has 14 residues. Between the trimmed V and J ends, which lost 3 bases and 4 bases, there was a span of 13 bases. CDR1 and CDR2 (germline): MNHEY, SMNVEV (reference sequence). CDR3 region: CASSFAGYTYEQYF. The CDR3 DNA sequence: TGTGCCAGCAGTTTCGCAGGGTACACGTACGAGCAGTACTTC.

The genes are TRBV3-1 (or the pseudogene TRBV3-2) and TRBJ2-1; TRBD2 matches 7 bases. Germline CDR1 and CDR2: LGHDT and YNNKEL (reference sequence). The CDR3 spans 13 residues. After removal of 1 base from V and 9 bases from J, the junction contained 3 bases not matched to a gene. CDR3 residues: CASSQGGGGEQFF. The CDR3 DNA reads as TGTGCCAGCAGCCAAGGGGGCGGGGGTGAGCAGTTCTTC.

This rearrangement joins TRBV7-9 to TRBJ1-2, with D maybe TRBD1 (5 bases). There are 13 residues in the CDR3. CDR1 is SEHNR and CDR2 is FQNEAQ in the germline V gene (reference sequence). The V end was cut by 7 bases, the J end by 6 bases, with 15 bases between. CDR3: CASIGDRDNGYTF. For the CDR3, the DNA is TGTGCCAGCATTGGCGACAGAGATAATGGCTACACCTTC.

The chain employs TRBV7-2 and TRBJ1-4; 7 nucleotides agree with TRBD1. CDR3 length: 14 amino acids. Germline lookup yields CDR1 SGHTA and CDR2 FQGNSA. V was pared by 3 bases and J by 7 bases, with 5 bases of the junction left unmatched. The CDR3 region has the DNA TGTGCCAGCAGCTTTACAGGGGAGGCTGAAAAACTGTTTTTT. As protein: CASSFTGEAEKLFF.

In this sample, this clone turned up once. The chain joins TRBV19 to TRBJ2-3; 10 bases map to TRBD2. Germline CDR1 reads LNHDA; CDR2 reads SQIVND (reference sequence). V was clipped by 0 bases and J by 0 bases; unmatched bases: 9. The length of the CDR3 is 19 residues. The DNA for the CDR3 is TGTGCCAGTAGTATAGATCTAAGTCTAGCGGGGGATAGCACAGATACGCAGTATTTT. Residues: CASSIDLSLAGDSTDTQYF.

CDR3 sequence: CASSRRTGGGQPQHF. CDR3 coding DNA: TGTGCCAGCAGCCGGAGGACAGGGGGAGGTCAGCCCCAGCATTTT. The chain joins TRBV5-6 to TRBJ1-5, with 10 bases matching TRBD1. Germline CDR1 SGHDT, CDR2 YYEEEE. This CDR3 has 15 amino acids. The V and J ends lost 4 bases and 6 bases, in that order; junction bases with no gene match: 7.